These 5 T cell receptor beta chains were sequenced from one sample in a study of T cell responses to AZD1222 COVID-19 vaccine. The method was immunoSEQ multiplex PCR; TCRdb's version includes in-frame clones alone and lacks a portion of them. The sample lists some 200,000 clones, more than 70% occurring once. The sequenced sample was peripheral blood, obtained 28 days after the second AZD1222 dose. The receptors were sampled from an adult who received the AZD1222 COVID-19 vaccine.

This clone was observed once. The CDR3 DNA sequence: TGCAGCGCCGAGGGGGTTAACTATGGCTACACCTTC. Its translation: CSAEGVNYGYTF. The gene calls are TRBV29-1 and TRBJ1-2; a weak D match, TRBD1 (6 bases). V was trimmed by 7 bases and J by 1 base, leaving 10 bases between them. The CDR3 has 12 residues. From germline, CDR1 is SQVTM and CDR2 ANQGSEA.

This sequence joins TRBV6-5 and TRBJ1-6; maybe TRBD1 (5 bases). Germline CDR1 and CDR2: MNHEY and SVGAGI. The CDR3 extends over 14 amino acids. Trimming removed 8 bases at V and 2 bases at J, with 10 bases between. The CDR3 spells CASGTATYNSPLHF. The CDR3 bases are TGTGCCAGCGGGACCGCGACCTATAATTCACCCCTCCACTTT.

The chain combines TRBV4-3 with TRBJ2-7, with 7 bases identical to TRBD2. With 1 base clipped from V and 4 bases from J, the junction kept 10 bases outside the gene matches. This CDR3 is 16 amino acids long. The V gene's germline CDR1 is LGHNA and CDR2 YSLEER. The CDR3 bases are TGCGCCAGCAGCCAAGTGGGCGGCGGGGGAGCATACGAGCAGTACTTC. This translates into CASSQVGGGGAYEQYF.

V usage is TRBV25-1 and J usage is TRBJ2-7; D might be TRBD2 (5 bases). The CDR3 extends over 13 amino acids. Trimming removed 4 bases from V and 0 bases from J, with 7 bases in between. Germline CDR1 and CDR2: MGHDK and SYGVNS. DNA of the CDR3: TGTGCCAGCAGTGTTGGACTCTCCTACGAGCAGTACTTC. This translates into CASSVGLSYEQYF.

The CDR3 nucleotides read TGTGCCTGGAGTGAGGACGGTTACGAGCAGTACTTC. Amino acids: CAWSEDGYEQYF. This rearrangement joins TRBV30 to TRBJ2-7; no clear D gene. Trimming left V 1 base short and J 4 bases short, with 8 bases between. Germline CDR1 and CDR2: GTSNPN and SVGIG (reference sequence). This CDR3 is built from 12 residues.